One sample yielded the 30 T cell receptor beta chains listed below, sequenced in a study of CD8+CD57+ T cells in acquired aplastic anemia. CDR3 and TCR beta VDJ profiling relied on genomic DNA as the template. Each CDR3 protein gets one entry after TCRdb re-called the reads with MiXCR. The table lists under 250,000 distinct CDR3 sequences, 60% to 80% of them singletons. Patients who underwent sequencing had shown CD8+CD57+ cell expansion by flow cytometry. Sequenced sample: sorted CD4+, CD8+, or CD8+CD57+ T cells (not recorded which) from PBMCs. These receptor sequences come from a human donor with aplastic anemia.

The chain carries TRBV5-1 and TRBJ2-2; TRBD1 is a possible D gene (6 bases). The V end was cut by 4 bases, the J end by 6 bases, with 13 bases between. The CDR3 is 14 residues long. Germline loops: CDR1 SGHRS, CDR2 YFSETQ. The CDR3 is CASSPDGQSGELFF. CDR3 in DNA: TGCGCCAGCAGCCCGGATGGACAGTCCGGGGAGCTGTTTTTT.

The V call is TRBV9, the J call TRBJ2-1; 9 bases map to TRBD1. V gave up 3 bases and J gave up 10 bases; unmatched junction bases: 11. Germline values: CDR1 SGDLS, CDR2 YYNGEE. The length of the CDR3 is 15 residues. In DNA form, the CDR3 reads TGTGCCAGCAGCGAGGACAGGGGAACCGCTCGGGAGCAGTTCTTC. Its protein product is CASSEDRGTAREQFF.

The chain joins TRBV14 to TRBJ2-1, with D perhaps TRBD2 (6 bases). The CDR3 is 15 amino acids. The V gene lost 2 bases and the J gene lost 3 bases, with 11 bases spanning the gap. The germline V gene has CDR1 SGHDN and CDR2 FVKESK. The chain's CDR3 is CASSQPGTFYNEQFF. The CDR3 coding sequence is TGTGCCAGCAGCCAACCCGGGACTTTCTACAATGAGCAGTTCTTC.

This clonotype was counted many times. This chain uses TRBV4-1 with TRBJ2-7, with a possible D match to TRBD2 (5 bases). This CDR3 has 16 amino acids. CDR1 MGHRA and CDR2 YSYEKL come from the germline V gene. V lost 0 bases to trimming and J lost 1 base, with 13 bases between them. The CDR3 DNA reads TGCGCCAGCAGCCAAGAGTCACTAGTATCTTCCTACGAGCAGTACTTC. Translation: CASSQESLVSSYEQYF.

The CDR3 DNA reads TGTGCCAGCAGGGTAGGACAGGGGGCTGATACGCAGTATTTT. Translated, it gives CASRVGQGADTQYF. The rearrangement links TRBV12-3 or TRBV12-4 to TRBJ2-3; 11 positions agree with TRBD1. Germline trimming cut 6 bases from V and 6 bases from J; bases unmatched to any gene: 5. The CDR3 runs to 14 residues.

The genes are TRBV2 and TRBJ2-7, with 9 bases aligning to TRBD1. The CDR3 sequence is 14 residues long. V lost 4 bases and J lost 1; bases outside the gene matches: 2. Germline V gene sequence: CDR1 SNHLY, CDR2 FYNNEI. The CDR3 sequence is CASSGTGESYEQYF. CDR3 coding DNA: TGTGCCAGCAGTGGGACAGGGGAATCCTACGAGCAGTACTTC.

The chain employs TRBV7-9 and TRBJ2-1; D is unclear. The CDR3 extends over 15 amino acids. Trimming took 1 base from V and 2 from J, leaving 9 bases between them. Germline CDR1 and CDR2: SEHNR and FQNEAQ (reference sequence). The CDR3: CASSLGAVTYNEQFF. The CDR3, as DNA: TGTGCCAGCAGCTTAGGGGCCGTCACCTACAATGAGCAGTTCTTC.

This clonotype was observed a handful of times. V usage is TRBV15 and J usage is TRBJ2-1; 11 positions agree with TRBD2. The CDR3 length is 15 residues. Trimming took 5 bases from V and 7 from J; bases not matched to a gene: 7. In germline, CDR1 is LNHNV, CDR2 YYDKDF (reference sequence). CDR3 nucleotide sequence: TGTGCCACCAGCCGCCTAGCGGGAGGAAGGAATGAGCAGTTCTTC. This encodes CATSRLAGGRNEQFF.

Only a few counts were recorded for this clonotype. This sequence joins TRBV5-1 and TRBJ1-2, with TRBD1 as a possible D gene (5 bases). The CDR3 spans 14 residues. Germline CDR1 is SGHRS and CDR2 is YFSETQ. V dropped 4 bases and J dropped 6 bases, with 16 bases sitting between them. This CDR3 reads CASSASREEDGYTF. In nucleotides, the CDR3 is TGCGCCAGCAGCGCATCCAGGGAAGAGGATGGCTACACCTTC.

The chain couples TRBV19 to TRBJ2-1; D gene uncertain. Looked up from germline, CDR1 is LNHDA and CDR2 is SQIVND (reference sequence). V lost 2 bases to trimming and J lost 6 bases, with 5 bases between them. CDR3 size: 12 residues. The DNA for the CDR3 is TGTGCCAGTAGTATATTAGGCAATGAGCAGTTCTTC. This translates into CASSILGNEQFF.

The chain carries TRBV5-6 and TRBJ2-1; D not certain. The CDR3 contains 11 residues. V lost 0 bases and J lost 10, with 5 bases in between. Germline loops: CDR1 SGHDT, CDR2 YYEEEE. The CDR3 region has the DNA TGTGCCAGCAGCTTGGTACAGGAGCAGTTCTTC. Its protein product is CASSLVQEQFF.

This clonotype was observed a handful of times. V gene TRBV24-1 combines with J gene TRBJ2-7; the D gene is possibly TRBD2 (6 bases). This CDR3 is built from 13 residues. The germline V gene has CDR1 KGHDR and CDR2 SFDVKD. Trimming left V 9 bases short and J 7 bases short, with 18 bases between. CDR3 residues: CATSILWGVEQYF. The CDR3 nucleotides are TGTGCCACCTCAATCCTGTGGGGGGTAGAGCAGTACTTC.

This chain connects TRBV29-1 to TRBJ2-5; no clear D. Germline values: CDR1 SQVTM, CDR2 ANQGSEA. The CDR3 has 8 amino acids. CDR3 DNA sequence: TGCAGTATCGGGACCCAGTACTTC. Its protein is CSIGTQYF.

This clonotype was counted between two and nine times. The chain uses TRBV15 and TRBJ1-1; perhaps TRBD1 as D (5 bases). Germline loops: CDR1 LNHNV, CDR2 YYDKDF (reference sequence). The CDR3 loop spans 15 amino acids. Trimming stripped 0 bases from V and 1 base from J, with 9 bases between. In DNA form, the CDR3 reads TGTGCCACCAGCAGAGATTCAGGGCGGAACACTGAAGCTTTCTTT. It specifies CATSRDSGRNTEAFF.

This clonotype was seen just once. The rearrangement links TRBV7-9 to TRBJ2-5, with D maybe TRBD2 (6 bases). Germline V gene lookup returns CDR1 SEHNR and CDR2 FQNEAQ (reference sequence). CDR3 length: 13 residues. Trimming stripped 8 bases from V and 5 bases from J, with 15 bases between. CDR3 amino acids: CASRSGLLETQYF. CDR3 nucleotides: TGTGCCAGCCGCTCTGGACTATTGGAGACCCAGTACTTC.

The gene calls are TRBV4-1 and TRBJ2-7; D is perhaps TRBD2 (7 bases). This CDR3 contains 17 residues. In germline, CDR1 is MGHRA, CDR2 YSYEKL. V lost 3 bases and J 3 bases, leaving 21 bases between the germline ends. The CDR3 loop reads CASSQRGEASGNYEQYF. The CDR3 nucleotides read TGCGCCAGCAGCCAGAGGGGGGAGGCTAGCGGAAACTACGAGCAGTACTTC.

The rearrangement joins TRBV15 to TRBJ2-7; TRBD2 aligns across 14 bases. Germline lookup yields CDR1 LNHNV and CDR2 YYDKDF (reference sequence). The CDR3 runs to 22 residues. After removal of 5 bases from V and 2 bases from J, the junction contained 23 bases not matched to a gene. CDR3 region: CATSRPIEPDRRTSGGTYEQYF. CDR3 coding DNA: TGTGCCACCAGCCGTCCAATAGAGCCAGACAGGAGGACTAGCGGGGGGACCTACGAGCAGTACTTC.

This clonotype was seen at least ten times. V is TRBV5-1 and J is TRBJ2-7, with D possibly being TRBD1 (5 bases). V lost 4 bases and J 3 bases, leaving 20 bases between the germline ends. Looked up from germline, CDR1 is SGHRS and CDR2 is YFSETQ. The CDR3 is 16 amino acids. CDR3 in DNA: TGCGCCAGCAGCGGAACGTCAGGGAAAGTCGACTACGAGCAGTACTTC. Protein product: CASSGTSGKVDYEQYF.

CDR3 region: CASSPKGQGSTEAFF. DNA of the CDR3: TGCGCCAGCAGCCCAAAGGGACAGGGGAGCACTGAAGCTTTCTTT. The rearrangement uses TRBV5-1 and TRBJ1-1; 10 bases fit TRBD1. Germline loops: CDR1 SGHRS, CDR2 YFSETQ. The CDR3 loop spans 15 amino acids. J gave up 4 bases and V 4 bases, and 7 bases lay outside the gene matches.

The table lists this clonotype with many counts. The gene calls are TRBV28 and TRBJ1-2, with 11 bases matching TRBD1. The trim removed 5 bases at V and 4 bases at J, leaving 3 bases unmatched. This CDR3 contains 14 residues. Germline CDR1 is MDHEN and CDR2 is SYDVKM. The CDR3 sequence is CASSPGTGGYGYTF. The CDR3, as DNA: TGTGCCAGCAGTCCAGGGACAGGGGGCTATGGCTACACCTTC.

The chain recombines TRBV24-1 with TRBJ1-2, with D perhaps TRBD1 (6 bases). Germline V gene lookup returns CDR1 KGHDR and CDR2 SFDVKD. Deletions cut 7 bases from V and 7 bases from J, with 15 bases between. The CDR3 length is 13 residues. CDR3: CATRPSGDSGYTF. For the CDR3, the DNA is TGTGCCACCAGACCCTCAGGGGACTCTGGCTACACCTTC.

V usage is TRBV10-2 and J usage is TRBJ2-7, with 7 bases identical to TRBD1. The ends lost 3 bases at V and 13 bases at J; junction bases unmatched: 12. CDR3 length: 13 amino acids. Looked up from germline, CDR1 is WSHSY and CDR2 is SAAADI. CDR3: CASSDGPGTAGYF. The CDR3 nucleotides are TGCGCCAGCAGTGACGGACCCGGGACAGCAGGATACTTC.

The chain links TRBV25-1 to TRBJ2-7, with D unclear. Per the germline V gene, CDR1 is MGHDK and CDR2 is SYGVNS. The CDR3 consists of 11 residues. V lost 5 bases and J 3 bases, leaving 5 bases between the germline ends. CDR3 DNA sequence: TGTGCCAGCAGTAGGATCTACGAGCAGTACTTC. Its translation is CASSRIYEQYF.

The genes are TRBV12-3 or TRBV12-4 and TRBJ2-1, with D possibly matching TRBD1 (6 bases). This CDR3 is 17 amino acids long. V was trimmed by 4 bases and J by 8 bases, leaving 24 bases between them. CDR3: CASSSSSQHGEGDEQFF. CDR3 coding DNA: TGTGCCAGCAGTTCTTCTTCCCAACACGGAGAGGGGGATGAGCAGTTCTTC.

This clonotype was observed a few times. The rearrangement uses TRBV19 and TRBJ2-1, with 7 positions matching TRBD1. The CDR3 runs 12 residues. J gave up 6 bases and V 6 bases, and 2 bases lay outside the gene matches. CDR1 LNHDA and CDR2 SQIVND come from the germline V gene (reference sequence). CDR3 DNA sequence: TGTGCCAGTAGGCGACAGGGCAATGAGCAGTTCTTC. It yields the protein CASRRQGNEQFF.

CDR3 sequence reads: CASSFLYSNYGYTF. CDR3 coding DNA: TGTGCCAGCAGCTTTTTGTATTCTAACTATGGCTACACCTTC. V is TRBV7-9 and J is TRBJ1-2; unclear D gene. Deletions cut 3 bases from V and 0 bases from J, with 8 bases between. Germline values: CDR1 SEHNR, CDR2 FQNEAQ (reference sequence). The CDR3 runs to 14 residues.

The CDR3 here is CSARDGEDFYEQYF. The CDR3 DNA reads TGCAGTGCTAGAGATGGGGAAGATTTCTACGAGCAGTACTTC. V gene TRBV20-1 combines with J gene TRBJ2-7, with D unclear. V lost 0 bases to trimming and J lost 3 bases, with 12 bases between them. Looked up from germline, CDR1 is DFQATT and CDR2 is SNEGSKA (reference sequence). This CDR3 is built from 14 residues.

At least ten counts were recorded for this clonotype. This chain links TRBV5-1 with TRBJ2-3, with D possibly being TRBD1 (6 bases). Trimming removed 1 base from V and 2 bases from J, with 14 bases in between. The CDR3 runs to 16 residues. CDR1 is SGHRS, CDR2 YFSETQ, per germline. The CDR3 DNA reads as TGCGCCAGCAGCTTGAAAGGGGGTGCCGTCACAGATACGCAGTATTTT. Protein: CASSLKGGAVTDTQYF.

The chain joins TRBV19 to TRBJ1-4, with D maybe TRBD1 (5 bases). The CDR3 contains 13 residues. Germline V gene sequence: CDR1 LNHDA, CDR2 SQIVND (reference sequence). Between the trimmed V and J ends, which lost 7 bases and 3 bases, there was a span of 9 bases. This CDR3 is CASNGGSNEKLFF. The CDR3 nucleotides are TGTGCCAGTAATGGGGGATCTAATGAAAAACTGTTTTTT.

The J gene is TRBJ2-5, the V gene TRBV27; D is undetermined. Germline CDR1 and CDR2: MNHEY and SMNVEV (reference sequence). V lost 4 bases and J 3 bases, leaving 9 bases between the germline ends. The CDR3 contains 13 residues. CDR3 in amino acids: CASSSLGEETQYF. Here the CDR3 DNA reads TGTGCCAGCAGTTCACTTGGCGAAGAGACCCAGTACTTC.